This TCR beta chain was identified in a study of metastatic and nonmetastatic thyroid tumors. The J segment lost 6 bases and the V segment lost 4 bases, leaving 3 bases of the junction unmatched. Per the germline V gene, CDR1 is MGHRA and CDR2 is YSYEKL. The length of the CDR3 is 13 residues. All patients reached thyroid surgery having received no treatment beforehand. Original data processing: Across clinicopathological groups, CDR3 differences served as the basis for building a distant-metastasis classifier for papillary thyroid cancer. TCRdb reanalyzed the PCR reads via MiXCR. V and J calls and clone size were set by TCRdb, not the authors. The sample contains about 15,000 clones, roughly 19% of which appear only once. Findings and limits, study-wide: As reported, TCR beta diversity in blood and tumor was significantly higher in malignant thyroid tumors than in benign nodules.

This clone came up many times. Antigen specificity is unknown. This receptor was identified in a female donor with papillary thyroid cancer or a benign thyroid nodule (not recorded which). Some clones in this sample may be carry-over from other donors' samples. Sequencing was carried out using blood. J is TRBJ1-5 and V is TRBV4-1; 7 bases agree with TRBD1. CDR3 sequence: CASSPWTGQPQHF. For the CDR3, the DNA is TGCGCCAGCAGCCCGTGGACAGGTCAGCCCCAGCATTTT.